A selection of T cell receptor beta chains follows, all from one sample in a study of T-cell memory formation after mild COVID-19. TCRdb itself ran the 5' RACE reads through MiXCR, one entry per CDR3 protein. There are some 210,000 distinct CDR3 sequences in the sample; 10% to 13% occur only once, and approximately 3% lies in the top ten. The sequenced material came from PBMCs or a T cell subset sorted from them (not recorded which). The origin of the receptors is a man aged 18 to 29 who had mild COVID-19 (a few samples of this study predate the infection). Cell type and time point are not known. Each CDR3 is given without its conserved first and last residue.

v_gene	j_gene	CDR3aa
TRBV7-9	TRBJ2-1	ASSFTPMGGPYNEQF
TRBV5-1	TRBJ1-2	ASVHYGYT
TRBV7-7	TRBJ2-3	ASSLGTGNTDTQY
TRBV23-1	TRBJ1-5	ASTKGVPQH
TRBV7-6	TRBJ2-5	ASSLEQGSETQY
TRBV5-1	TRBJ2-7	ASSLEQYSYEQY
TRBV29-1	TRBJ1-6	SVEVWGQGNYNSPLH
TRBV7-9	TRBJ2-1	ASSRDRGIYNEQF
TRBV7-2	TRBJ2-3	ASSFVTGAGHTQY
TRBV6-2/TRBV6-3	TRBJ2-1	ASRVLVIDEQF
TRBV20-1	TRBJ2-5	SAASDQETQY
TRBV4-3	TRBJ2-5	ASSQGPQGAGAQY
TRBV7-2	TRBJ1-1	ASSPRFLNTEAF
TRBV12-3/TRBV12-4	TRBJ1-5	ASSPGRKGNQPQH
TRBV3-1	TRBJ2-3	ASGPGPHTDTQY
TRBV7-3	TRBJ1-1	ASSFGGLGTGTEAF
TRBV5-1	TRBJ2-5	ASSFTAGETQY
TRBV18	TRBJ1-2	ASSERTGGYTYGYT
TRBV28	TRBJ1-2	ASRQTGGHGYT
TRBV3-1	TRBJ2-1	ASSPSRSNEQF
TRBV7-9	TRBJ1-1	ASSRNPQGVLTEAF
TRBV7-2	TRBJ2-5	ASSAGLAVETQY
TRBV7-2	TRBJ1-4	ASSTGTLREKLF
TRBV7-6	TRBJ2-6	ASSLEAANVLT
TRBV5-1	TRBJ2-3	ASRILGTSGATDTQY
TRBV29-1	TRBJ2-7	SVAQGGIYEQY
TRBV7-2	TRBJ2-2	ASSDGTGYTGELF
TRBV28	TRBJ2-4	ASTTGGLKNIQY
TRBV11-1	TRBJ2-3	ASSPQGSTDTQY
TRBV5-5	TRBJ1-1	ASSVTGTTEAF
TRBV7-2	TRBJ2-7	ASSPMSLGFREQY
TRBV10-2	TRBJ2-3	ASSGGLVDTQY
TRBV12-3/TRBV12-4	TRBJ2-7	ASSLRGQASQY
TRBV6-5	TRBJ1-4	ASSPSGGTNEKLF
TRBV3-1	TRBJ1-2	ASSQFIGHLGGYGYT
TRBV20-1	TRBJ2-7	SAERPAGASYEQY
TRBV5-1	TRBJ2-3	ASSLGSSGGSTDTQY
TRBV29-1	TRBJ2-7	SSSWNYEQY
TRBV19	TRBJ1-5	ASSPGPSTGYQPQH
TRBV28	TRBJ2-1	ASSFRGDNEQF
TRBV6-5	TRBJ1-2	ASRRDGIGYGYT
TRBV12-3/TRBV12-4	TRBJ2-3	ASSLTSGDTQY
TRBV6-2/TRBV6-3	TRBJ2-1	ASSYWAGYNEQF
TRBV5-1	TRBJ1-4	ASSLTGLTEKLF
TRBV11-3	TRBJ2-2	ASSLHREAGELF
TRBV9	TRBJ1-2	ASSVDPSTNYGYT
TRBV28	TRBJ2-2	ASTRTGELF
TRBV9	TRBJ2-2	ASSGRGHGELF
TRBV6-1	TRBJ1-6	ASSRDFSPLH
TRBV20-1	TRBJ1-5	SARGTSYSNQPQH
TRBV2	TRBJ1-6	ASGALSAPLH
TRBV5-1	TRBJ2-1	ASSSTSGAGYEQF
TRBV20-1	TRBJ1-5	SADTGYYSNQPQH
TRBV2	TRBJ2-5	ASNRGLETQY
TRBV5-5	TRBJ2-5	ASSLVLGIYQETQY
TRBV15	TRBJ2-1	ATSRDLAGNEQF